This is a list of T cell receptor beta chains from one sample in a study of T cells after yellow fever vaccination. Via MiXCR, TCRdb re-called the 5' RACE reads, giving one row per CDR3 protein. Counted here are 20,000 to 25,000 distinct CDR3 sequences, 4% to 6% occurring once; the ten biggest clones make up roughly 20%. The material sequenced was PBMCs, either bulk or a sorted T-cell subset (CD4+, CD8+, memory, or dextramer-sorted; not recorded which), taken approximately 47 days after the first yellow fever vaccination. Source of these receptors: a man aged 18 to 29 who received the YFV17D yellow fever vaccine. The CDR3 runs from the conserved cysteine through the conserved F or W. Fields, in order: V gene, J gene, CDR3 protein.

TRBV5-6	TRBJ2-3	CASSFETLLTDTQYF
TRBV6-5	TRBJ1-2	CASSYSTRGGYTF
TRBV6-1	TRBJ2-1	CASSAQTGSSYNEQFF
TRBV21-1	TRBJ2-6	CASSKLVLSGANVLTF
TRBV7-2	TRBJ1-6	CASSIRVENSPLHF
TRBV9	TRBJ1-3	CASSKEGNSGNTIYF
TRBV4-1	TRBJ2-2	CASSQTDTGELFF
TRBV13	TRBJ1-1	CASSLEGLGPNTEAFF
TRBV3-1	TRBJ2-5	CASSQAVVSGDQETQYF
TRBV7-2	TRBJ2-5	CASSLRGTGGAETQYF
TRBV5-1	TRBJ1-5	CASSLLSGQPQHF
TRBV4-3	TRBJ2-5	CASSQETGSTQETQYF
TRBV7-2	TRBJ2-3	CASSSGLPRGTQYF
TRBV7-2	TRBJ2-5	CASSLGLGGTQYF
TRBV7-3	TRBJ1-1	CASKGQNTEAFF
TRBV9	TRBJ2-2	CASSWGSNTGELFF
TRBV25-1	TRBJ2-5	CASSDLTGTGVETQYF
TRBV5-4	TRBJ2-2	CASSPIGAGAQNTGELFF
TRBV20-1	TRBJ2-1	CSASAGFNEQFF
TRBV15	TRBJ2-5	CATRGGGETQYF
TRBV11-1	TRBJ2-1	CASSSYASDEQFF
TRBV7-2	TRBJ2-3	CASSPGITDTQYF
TRBV5-1	TRBJ1-2	CASSLGPGNYGYTF
TRBV18	TRBJ2-2	CASSPSLTGELFF
TRBV6-2/TRBV6-3	TRBJ2-1	CASSYGRGGRDEQFF
TRBV28	TRBJ2-3	CASSLLQGNTQYF
TRBV20-1	TRBJ1-5	CSAATGSNQPQHF
TRBV5-1	TRBJ2-4	CASSERQGLAKNIQYF
TRBV2	TRBJ1-1	CASRDRGPGTEAFF
TRBV19	TRBJ1-1	CASSPPGDSSEAFF
TRBV7-3	TRBJ2-1	CASSSYGSSYNEQFF
TRBV7-2	TRBJ2-7	CASSRGGDYEQYF
TRBV6-5	TRBJ1-2	CASSLGAGYGYTF
TRBV6-1	TRBJ2-3	CATGQGANTDTQYF
TRBV24-1	TRBJ2-1	CATSDAGRGGPNEQFF
TRBV19	TRBJ2-3	CASSPSGATDTQYF